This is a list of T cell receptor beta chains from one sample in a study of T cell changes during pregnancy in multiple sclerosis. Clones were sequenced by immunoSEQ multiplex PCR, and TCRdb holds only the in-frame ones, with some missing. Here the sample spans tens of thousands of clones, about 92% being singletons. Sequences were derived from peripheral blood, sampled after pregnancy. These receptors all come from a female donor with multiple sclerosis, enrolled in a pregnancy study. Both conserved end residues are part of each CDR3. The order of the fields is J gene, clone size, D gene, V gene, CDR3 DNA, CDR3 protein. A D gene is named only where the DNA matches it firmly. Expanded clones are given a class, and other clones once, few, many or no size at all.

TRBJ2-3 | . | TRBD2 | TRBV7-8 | TGTGCCAGCAGCTGGACTAGCGGGGGGCGTAGCACAGATACGCAGTATTTT | CASSWTSGGRSTDTQYF
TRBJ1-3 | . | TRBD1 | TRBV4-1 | TGCGCCAGCAGCCAAACATCGAGGACAGGGCCCTCTGGAAACACCATATATTTT | CASSQTSRTGPSGNTIYF
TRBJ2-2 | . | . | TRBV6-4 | TGTGCCAGCAGTGATCAGGGCGGAACCGGGGAGCTGTTTTTT | CASSDQGGTGELFF
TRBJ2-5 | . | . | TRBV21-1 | TGTGCCAGCAGCATTGGGACAGAAGAGACCCAGTACTTC | CASSIGTEETQYF
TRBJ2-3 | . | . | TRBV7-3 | TGTGCCAGCAGCCCCAGGGGTTCTAGCACAGATACGCAGTATTTT | CASSPRGSSTDTQYF
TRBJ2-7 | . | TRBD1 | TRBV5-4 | TGTGCCAGCAGCTTAACAGGGGCCCTCTCCTACGAGCAGTACTTC | CASSLTGALSYEQYF
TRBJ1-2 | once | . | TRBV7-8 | TGTGCCAGCAGCTTAGTTATCGGGGGAGGGGCCGCGGGGGGCTACACCTTC | CASSLVIGGGAAGGYTF
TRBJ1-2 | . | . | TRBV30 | TGTGCCTGGAGTGTATTGCAGGCTAACTATGGCTACACCTTC | CAWSVLQANYGYTF
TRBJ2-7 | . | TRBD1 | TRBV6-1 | TGTGCCAGCAGTGAAGTGGGACAGAGACCCTACGAGCAGTACTTC | CASSEVGQRPYEQYF
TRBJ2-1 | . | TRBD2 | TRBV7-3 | TGTGCCAGCAGCTCCCCCAGGGAGACTAGCGACCGGAGCTCCTACAATGAGCAGTTCTTC | CASSSPRETSDRSSYNEQFF
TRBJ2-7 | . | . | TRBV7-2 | TGTGCCAGCAGCCCCCACAGGGTCGAGCAGTACTTC | CASSPHRVEQYF
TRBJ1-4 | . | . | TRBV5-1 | TGCGCCAGCTCCGGCGGGGGGGGTTCCGGAAAACTGTTTTTT | CASSGGGGSGKLFF
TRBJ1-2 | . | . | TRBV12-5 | TGTGCTAGTGGTTCACACCTTGGGATCGGGGTCGGCTACACCTTC | CASGSHLGIGVGYTF
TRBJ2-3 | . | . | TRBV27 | TGTGCCAGCAGTTTATCCGCGGGCACCACAGATACGCAGTATTTT | CASSLSAGTTDTQYF
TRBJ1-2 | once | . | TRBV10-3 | TGTGCCATCAGCTGGGAACAGGGAGGGGGCTACACCTTC | CAISWEQGGGYTF
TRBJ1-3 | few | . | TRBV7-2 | TGTGCCAGCACAACCCGAACGACAGTCCCTAACACCATATATTTT | CASTTRTTVPNTIYF
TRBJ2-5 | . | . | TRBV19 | TGTGCCAGTAGTTGGGAGGGGGGTGAGACCCAGTACTTC | CASSWEGGETQYF
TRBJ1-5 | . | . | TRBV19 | TGTGCCAGTAGTATTGGGATGACAGGATGGGGATATAGCAATCAGCCCCAGCATTTT | CASSIGMTGWGYSNQPQHF
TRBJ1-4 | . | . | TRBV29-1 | TGCAGCGTTCGCCTGGGGGGGGCGAGGGGTGAAAAACTGTTTTTT | CSVRLGGARGEKLFF
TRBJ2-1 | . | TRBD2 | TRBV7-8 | TGTGCCAGCAGCCTCGGACTAGCGGGGGGGCGTAGGGATGAGCAGTTCTTC | CASSLGLAGGRRDEQFF
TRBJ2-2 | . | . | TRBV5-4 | TGTGCCAGCAGCTTGGATCCGGGGGTCCGGGAGCTGTTTTTT | CASSLDPGVRELFF
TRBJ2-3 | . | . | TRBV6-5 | TGTGCCAGCAGTAAACAGGGCACAGATACGCAGTATTTT | CASSKQGTDTQYF
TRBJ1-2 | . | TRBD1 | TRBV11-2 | TGTGCCAGCAGCCCTATGGGACAGTTCTATGGCTACACCTTC | CASSPMGQFYGYTF
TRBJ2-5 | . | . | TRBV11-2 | TGTGCCAGCAGCTTAGCCCTCCGTCTGGGGGGCCAGTACTTC | CASSLALRLGGQYF
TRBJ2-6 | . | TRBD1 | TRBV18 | TGTGCCAGCTCACCACAGACAGGGGAGACTGGGGCCAACGTCCTGACTTTC | CASSPQTGETGANVLTF
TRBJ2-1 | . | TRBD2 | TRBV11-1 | TGTGCCAGCAGCTCACCGACTAGCGGGGCATACAATGAGCAGTTCTTC | CASSSPTSGAYNEQFF
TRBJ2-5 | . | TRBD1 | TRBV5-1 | TGCGCCAGCAGCTTGGTTCGGACAGGGGGCCTCTCGGAGACCCAGTACTTC | CASSLVRTGGLSETQYF
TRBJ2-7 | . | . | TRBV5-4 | TGTGCCAGCAGCAACATGACACCAACCTACGAGCAGTACTTC | CASSNMTPTYEQYF
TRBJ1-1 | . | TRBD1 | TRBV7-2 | TGTGCCAGCAGCTCCTTGGACAGGGGGCTTCCCAAGGCTTTCTTT | CASSSLDRGLPKAFF
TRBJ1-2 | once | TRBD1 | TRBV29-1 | TGCAGCGTTGAAGTTACAGGGGCCAATGGCTACACCTTC | CSVEVTGANGYTF
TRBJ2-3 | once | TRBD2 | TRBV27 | TGTGCCAGCAGTTTATCGGCGGGGGGTCTCACAGATACGCAGTATTTT | CASSLSAGGLTDTQYF
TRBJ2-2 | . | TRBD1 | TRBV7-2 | TGTGCCAGCAGCTTAGTCCCGGGACAGGGGTATCCCGGGGAGCTGTTTTTT | CASSLVPGQGYPGELFF
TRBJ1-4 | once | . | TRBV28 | TGTGCCAGCAGTTACGGGGCAACTAATGAAAAACTGTTTTTT | CASSYGATNEKLFF
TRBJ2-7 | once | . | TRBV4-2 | TGTGCCAGCAGCCAAGGGACAGATCAAACCTACGAGCAGTACTTC | CASSQGTDQTYEQYF
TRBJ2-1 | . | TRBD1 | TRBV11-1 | TGTGCCAGCACAGGGCAGGGGGCGCAAAGGGAGCAGTTCTTC | CASTGQGAQREQFF
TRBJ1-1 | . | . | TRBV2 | TGTGCCAGCAGTGAAACGGGTGCTGAAGCTTTCTTT | CASSETGAEAFF